Below, 17 T cell receptor beta chains from the same sample are listed, as sequenced in a study of CD8 T cells in ankylosing spondylitis. Findings of the study overall: Apparently characteristic of ankylosing spondylitis blood was a TCR beta motif (under ten highly homologous variants).

These TCRs are of unknown antigen specificity. TCRdb itself ran the 5' RACE reads through MiXCR, one entry per CDR3 protein. The repertoire holds about 390,000 distinct CDR3 sequences, around 20% seen once, with roughly 16% in the top ten. The sequenced sample consisted of blood, either unsorted or a sorted T cell fraction (not recorded which). Receptor source: a male donor with ankylosing spondylitis.

V gene TRBV6-2 or TRBV6-3 combines with J gene TRBJ2-7; possible D gene TRBD1, 6 bases. The CDR3 has 12 amino acids. Trimming shortened V by 8 bases and J by 11 bases, and 19 bases separated the two germline ends. Germline V CDR1 and CDR2: MNHEY, SVGEGT. CDR3 sequence: CASETGSGRKYF. CDR3 DNA sequence: TGTGCCAGCGAAACAGGGTCGGGAAGGAAGTACTTC.

This clonotype has just a few counts. The J gene is TRBJ1-5, the V gene TRBV5-1; D gene uncertain. The CDR3 runs 14 residues. Deletions cut 4 bases from V and 5 bases from J, with 13 bases between. CDR1 is SGHRS and CDR2 is YFSETQ in the germline V gene. CDR3 protein: CASSRDGGDQPQHF. DNA of the CDR3: TGCGCCAGCAGCCGAGACGGTGGGGATCAGCCCCAGCATTTT.

The CDR3 coding sequence is TGTGCCAGCAGCACGGCGGGAACCACAGATACGCAGTATTTT. It is translated as CASSTAGTTDTQYF. The V gene is TRBV9, the J gene TRBJ2-3, with D possibly matching TRBD2 (6 bases). This CDR3 comprises 14 residues. The ends were cut back, 4 bases at V and 2 bases at J, with 11 bases in the middle. Per the germline V gene, CDR1 is SGDLS and CDR2 is YYNGEE.

The V call is TRBV6-2 or TRBV6-3, the J call TRBJ1-5; 7 bases map to TRBD1. Germline CDR1 MNHEY, CDR2 SVGEGT. The CDR3 loop spans 14 amino acids. V shed 2 bases and J 6 bases; nucleotides not matched to a gene: 4. The CDR3 DNA reads as TGTGCCAGCAGTTACAGGGGGCATAGTCAGCCCCAGCATTTT. Its translation is CASSYRGHSQPQHF.

In regard to this clonotype: A much larger clone is a single base away; this may be a read error. The chain employs TRBV6-1 and TRBJ1-1; TRBD1 matches at 9 bases. Per germline, CDR1 MNHNS and CDR2 SASEGT. The CDR3 runs 16 residues. The CDR3 spells CANSPTGGWGATEAFF. The DNA for the CDR3 is TGTGCCAACAGTCCCACAGGGGGCTGGGGGGCCACTGAAGCTTTCTTT.

V gene TRBV30 combines with J gene TRBJ1-5; maybe TRBD1 (6 bases). The V end lost 2 bases, the J end lost 1 base, and 12 bases lay between the germline ends. CDR3 length: 15 residues. Germline lookup yields CDR1 GTSNPN and CDR2 SVGIG (reference sequence). The CDR3 spells CAWSTGRASNQPQHF. The CDR3 DNA reads TGTGCCTGGAGTACAGGGCGCGCGAGCAATCAGCCCCAGCATTTT.

This clonotype occurred a few times. The J gene is TRBJ2-2, the V gene TRBV11-2; the D gene could be TRBD1 or TRBD2 (5 bases each). V was shortened by 6 bases and J by 0 bases, with 8 bases between the two germline ends. The germline V gene encodes CDR1 SGHAT and CDR2 FQNNGV. The CDR3 has 14 residues. This CDR3 reads CASRPGPNTGELFF. CDR3 sequence (DNA): TGTGCCAGCAGGCCGGGACCGAACACCGGGGAGCTGTTTTTT.

This clonotype was seen a few times. The rearrangement uses TRBV6-2 or TRBV6-3 and TRBJ2-5; D gene ambiguous. Trimming cost V 7 bases and J 2 bases, with 23 bases left between them. Germline V gives CDR1 MNHEY, CDR2 SVGEGT. The CDR3 has 17 amino acids. The CDR3 bases are TGTGCCAGCACCCCAAACGGTGTTCGCGGTATACAAGAGACCCAGTACTTC. It codes for CASTPNGVRGIQETQYF.

J is TRBJ2-5 and V is TRBV5-1; D may be TRBD1 or TRBD2 (6 bases each). This CDR3 spans 14 amino acids. V was pared by 2 bases and J by 5 bases, with 13 bases between. Germline-derived CDR1 and CDR2 are SGHRS and YFSETQ. CDR3 sequence reads: CASSFRGPRETQYF. CDR3 DNA: TGCGCCAGCAGCTTTCGGGGGCCCCGGGAGACCCAGTACTTC.

The table lists this clonotype with many counts. The chain recombines TRBV7-9 with TRBJ2-3; D is possibly TRBD1 (5 bases). This CDR3 spans 14 amino acids. The V end lost 5 bases, the J end lost 0 bases, and 9 bases lay between the germline ends. Per germline, CDR1 SEHNR and CDR2 FQNEAQ (reference sequence). The DNA for the CDR3 is TGTGCCAGCAGCACCGGACATAGCACAGATACGCAGTATTTT. It is translated as CASSTGHSTDTQYF. Full variable domain (rest looked up from reference TRBV7-9 and TRBJ2-3): DTGVSQNPRHKITKRGQNVTFRCDPISEHNRLYWYRQTLGQGPEFLTYFQNEAQLEKSRLLSDRFSAERPKGSFSTLEIQRTEQGDSAMYLCASSTGHSTDTQYFGPGTRLTVL.

The chain combines TRBV4-3 with TRBJ2-3; no firm D call. This CDR3 spans 13 amino acids. Germline loops: CDR1 LGHNA, CDR2 YSLEER. V was cut by 6 bases and J by 2 bases, with 9 bases left in between. CDR3 DNA sequence: TGCGCCAGCAGTTACCGTCCCACAGATACGCAGTATTTT. This codes for CASSYRPTDTQYF.

The V gene is TRBV7-3, the J gene TRBJ1-1; D uncertain. This CDR3 is built from 13 residues. V dropped 1 base and J dropped 0 bases, with 3 bases sitting between them. Per germline, CDR1 SGHTA and CDR2 FQGTGA. CDR3 loop: CASSLSLNTEAFF. The DNA of the CDR3 is TGTGCCAGCAGCTTAAGTCTGAACACTGAAGCTTTCTTT.

This clonotype was observed a few times. The chain is built from TRBV20-1 and TRBJ2-1, with 7 bases that match TRBD2. The germline CDR1 and CDR2 sequences are DFQATT and SNEGSKA (reference sequence). The CDR3 has 16 amino acids. The CDR3 nucleotides are TGCAGCCCACAGAAAGCGGGACCTGTCTCCTACAATGAGCAGTTCTTC. Its translation is CSPQKAGPVSYNEQFF.

The chain joins TRBV12-3 or TRBV12-4 to TRBJ2-1, with D possibly being TRBD1 or TRBD2 (5 bases each). The ends were cut back, 3 bases at V and 13 bases at J, with 7 bases in the middle. This CDR3 is built from 10 residues. CDR3 in DNA: TGTGCCAGCAGTTTGGGGACCCAGTTCTTC. This encodes CASSLGTQFF.

This chain links TRBV29-1 with TRBJ2-1; 9 bases map to TRBD2. Looked up from germline, CDR1 is SQVTM and CDR2 is ANQGSEA. CDR3 length equals 14 residues. Trimming removed 4 bases from V and 8 bases from J; junction bases left unmatched: 9. The CDR3 here is CSVVGLAGIYEQFF. The CDR3 region has the DNA TGCAGCGTTGTCGGGCTAGCGGGAATATATGAGCAGTTCTTC.

This clonotype showed up just a few times. The CDR3 DNA reads TGCAGCGCCTCCGGGACTAGCGGCCAAGAGACCCAGTACTTC. Translation gives CSASGTSGQETQYF. The V gene is TRBV29-1, the J gene TRBJ2-5; 11 nucleotides align to TRBD2. In germline, CDR1 is SQVTM, CDR2 ANQGSEA. The CDR3 is 14 residues long. V lost 7 bases, J lost 1 base, and 5 bases stayed unmatched.

This clonotype was observed once. The rearrangement links TRBV19 to TRBJ2-2, with 11 positions matching TRBD2. The germline V gene encodes CDR1 LNHDA and CDR2 SQIVND (reference sequence). Trimming cost V 2 bases and J 7 bases; bases outside gene matches: 9. CDR3 length: 17 residues. The CDR3 sequence: CASSISLAGGFGGELFF. CDR3 coding DNA: TGTGCCAGTAGTATATCGCTAGCGGGAGGCTTTGGCGGGGAGCTGTTTTTT.